The rows below give T cell receptor beta chains drawn from one sample of a study of T-cell reconstitution after alpha-beta-depleted transplantation in children. One entry per CDR3 protein results from TCRdb running MiXCR on the PCR reads. The sample yields about 980,000 distinct CDR3 sequences, roughly 29% seen once. This material consisted of PBMCs, mostly from graft donor cells, taken 360 days after TCRalphabeta/CD19-depleted stem cell transplant. The receptor source for this set is a boy under three years old who had a stem cell transplant for SCID, so the T cells may come from the graft donor. Each CDR3 is given with its conserved first and last residue. The order of the fields is CDR3 DNA, CDR3 protein, V gene, clone size, D gene, J gene, CDR3 length. D genes are given only for firm matches. For some rows the clone size is stated as once, few or many, or as a class when expanded; others skip it.

TGTGCCAGCAGCTTGGTCCATGGGGTTGGGGATACGCAGTATTTT | CASSLVHGVGDTQYF | TRBV13 | - | - | TRBJ2-3 | 15
TGCGCCAGCAGCTTAGGGGGAAACCCTACCAATGAGCAGTTCTTC | CASSLGGNPTNEQFF | TRBV5-1 | few | - | TRBJ2-1 | 15
TGCGCCAGCAGCTCCACAGGGTTGGGTCGGTACGAGCAGTACTTC | CASSSTGLGRYEQYF | TRBV5-1 | - | - | TRBJ2-7 | 15
TGTGCCACCAGCAACGCAGCCCATGGCGGGGAGCTGTTTTTT | CATSNAAHGGELFF | TRBV15 | - | - | TRBJ2-2 | 14
TGTGCCAGCAGTTCGGGTCCCCAGCCCCAGCATTTT | CASSSGPQPQHF | TRBV12-3/TRBV12-4 | few | - | TRBJ1-5 | 12
TGTGCCAGCAGACAGGGTGACAACACAGATACGCAGTATTTT | CASRQGDNTDTQYF | TRBV28 | - | - | TRBJ2-3 | 14
TGTGCCAGCAACAGACAGGGGGTCGGGACTGAAGCTTTCTTT | CASNRQGVGTEAFF | TRBV2 | - | TRBD1 | TRBJ1-1 | 14
TGTGCCATCACCAGGGGTAAAGAGACCCAGTACTTC | CAITRGKETQYF | TRBV10-3 | - | - | TRBJ2-5 | 12
TGTGCCAGCTCTCCGACAAGAGCCAAAAACATTCAGTACTTC | CASSPTRAKNIQYF | TRBV18 | - | - | TRBJ2-4 | 14
TGTGCCAGCAGTTTCGTGGGCAGGGCCAAAGACGAGCAGTACTTC | CASSFVGRAKDEQYF | TRBV12-3/TRBV12-4 | few | - | TRBJ2-7 | 15
TGCGCCAGCGCCCGGGACAGCTCCTACGAGCAGTACTTC | CASARDSSYEQYF | TRBV4-1 | - | TRBD1 | TRBJ2-7 | 13
TGTGCCAGCAGCCCGACAGGGTTGAACACCGGGGAGCTGTTTTTT | CASSPTGLNTGELFF | TRBV12-3/TRBV12-4 | - | TRBD1 | TRBJ2-2 | 15
TGTGCCAGCAGCCAGGGTCTCCTCCAGGGTGGCACAGATACGCAGTATTTT | CASSQGLLQGGTDTQYF | TRBV4-2 | - | - | TRBJ2-3 | 17
TGTGCCAGCAGTTACTCCCCGGGACAGCCGGAAGCTTTCTTT | CASSYSPGQPEAFF | TRBV6-5 | few | TRBD1 | TRBJ1-1 | 14
TGTGCCAGCGCGTTGGTGGAGACCCAGTACTTC | CASALVETQYF | TRBV2 | - | - | TRBJ2-5 | 11
TGCAGCCTGCAGGGGGCTTACAATGAGCAGTTCTTC | CSLQGAYNEQFF | TRBV20-1 | few | TRBD1 | TRBJ2-1 | 12
TGTGCCAGCAGCTTAGCGGGGGGGCTGAATACGCAGTATTTT | CASSLAGGLNTQYF | TRBV7-2 | few | - | TRBJ2-3 | 14
TGTGCCAGCAGCGTCCGCAATCAGCCCCAGCATTTT | CASSVRNQPQHF | TRBV12-3/TRBV12-4 | many | - | TRBJ1-5 | 12
TGCAGTGCTACCCAGACAGGCACCTACGAGCAGTACTTC | CSATQTGTYEQYF | TRBV20-1 | - | - | TRBJ2-7 | 13
TGCAGTGCTAGGAAGCAGCCCAACACTGAAGCTTTCTTT | CSARKQPNTEAFF | TRBV20-1 | - | - | TRBJ1-1 | 13
TGCGCCAGCAGCTGGCAGGTCACCGGGGAGCTGTTTTTT | CASSWQVTGELFF | TRBV5-1 | - | - | TRBJ2-2 | 13
TGTGCCAGCAGCAAAGTGAGTGGGACGGAGACCCAGTACTTC | CASSKVSGTETQYF | TRBV21-1 | once | - | TRBJ2-5 | 14
TGCGCCAGCAGCTACCTACTGGGAAGGGTAAACAATGAGCAGTTCTTC | CASSYLLGRVNNEQFF | TRBV5-1 | - | - | TRBJ2-1 | 16
TGCGCCAGCAGCCTGGGACTGCTAAATTACGAGCAGTACTTC | CASSLGLLNYEQYF | TRBV4-1 | once | - | TRBJ2-7 | 14
TGCGCCAGCAGCCAAGGGCTAGCGGGGGTATACCAAGAGACCCAGTACTTC | CASSQGLAGVYQETQYF | TRBV4-1 | - | TRBD2 | TRBJ2-5 | 17
TGCGCCAGCAGCCAAGAAAACAGGGTGACAGATACGCAGTATTTT | CASSQENRVTDTQYF | TRBV4-1 | few | - | TRBJ2-3 | 15
TGTGCCAGCAGCGGACAGGGGGCCCTGAACACTGAAGCTTTCTTT | CASSGQGALNTEAFF | TRBV6-1 | few | TRBD1 | TRBJ1-1 | 15
TGCGCCAGCAGCCAAGATAAGACTAGCGGGAACACCGGGGAGCTGTTTTTT | CASSQDKTSGNTGELFF | TRBV4-3 | - | TRBD2 | TRBJ2-2 | 17
TGTGCCAGCAGCTTACAGGTCCCCACAGATACGCAGTATTTT | CASSLQVPTDTQYF | TRBV7-6 | - | - | TRBJ2-3 | 14
TGTGCCATCAGTGACCCGGGACAGAAGAAGAACCAAGACATGAACACTGAAGCTTTCTTT | CAISDPGQKKNQDMNTEAFF | TRBV10-3 | - | TRBD1 | TRBJ1-1 | 20
TGTGCCAGCAGTTACTCGGTTGGGTTTCACAATGAGCAGTTCTTC | CASSYSVGFHNEQFF | TRBV6-5 | few | - | TRBJ2-1 | 15
TGTGCCAGCCAGAAACAGGGGCCCCATCTTATGTACCAAGAGACCCAGTACTTC | CASQKQGPHLMYQETQYF | TRBV6-1 | - | TRBD1 | TRBJ2-5 | 18
TGCGCCAGCAGCTTGGATTCGGGCACTGCAGATACGCAGTATTTT | CASSLDSGTADTQYF | TRBV5-1 | - | - | TRBJ2-3 | 15
TGTGCCAGCAGTTCCTACGAGTTAGATACGCAGTATTTT | CASSSYELDTQYF | TRBV28 | many | - | TRBJ2-3 | 13
TGTGCCAGCAGCTTAGGACTAGCGGGGGCGCTCGGCACAGATACGCAGTATTTT | CASSLGLAGALGTDTQYF | TRBV7-3 | - | TRBD2 | TRBJ2-3 | 18
TGTGCCAGCAGTGAATGGGGTTCTGGGCGGGGGTTAGATACGCAGTATTTT | CASSEWGSGRGLDTQYF | TRBV6-1 | few | TRBD2 | TRBJ2-3 | 17
TGCGCCAGCAGCCCAGGGGGCAATGGAAACACCATATATTTT | CASSPGGNGNTIYF | TRBV5-1 | - | TRBD1 | TRBJ1-3 | 14
TGCAGTGCTAGAGAGCTGGAAGCTAGCACAGATACGCAGTATTTT | CSARELEASTDTQYF | TRBV20-1 | - | - | TRBJ2-3 | 15
TGCAGTGCTATTCGGGACAGGGGGGGAAAACTGTTTTTT | CSAIRDRGGKLFF | TRBV20-1 | few | TRBD1 | TRBJ1-4 | 13
TGTGCCAGCAGCTTAGAGTTCAAGTCCGGGGAGCTGTTTTTT | CASSLEFKSGELFF | TRBV7-6 | once | - | TRBJ2-2 | 14
TGTGCCAGCAGCGTGGGACCGAACTATGGCTACACCTTC | CASSVGPNYGYTF | TRBV5-6 | - | - | TRBJ1-2 | 13
TGCGCCAGCAGCTCCTACGGGGGGCAAACCTACGAGCAGTACTTC | CASSSYGGQTYEQYF | TRBV5-1 | - | - | TRBJ2-7 | 15
TGTGCCATCACCGCGGGGGGTACGGCCTACGAGCAGTACTTC | CAITAGGTAYEQYF | TRBV10-3 | - | TRBD2 | TRBJ2-7 | 14
TGTGCCAGCAGGGCCGGGACATGGGAGACCCAGTACTTC | CASRAGTWETQYF | TRBV2 | - | - | TRBJ2-5 | 13
TGTGCCAGCAGGGGACAGGGTTCCTACAATGAGCAGTTCTTC | CASRGQGSYNEQFF | TRBV25-1 | many | TRBD1 | TRBJ2-1 | 14
TGTGCCGGGGGGACAGGGCGAGCTAACTATGGCTACACCTTC | CAGGTGRANYGYTF | TRBV2 | - | TRBD1 | TRBJ1-2 | 14
TGTGCCAGCAGTCCCCAGATAGATACGCAGTATTTT | CASSPQIDTQYF | TRBV12-3/TRBV12-4 | few | - | TRBJ2-3 | 12
TGTGCCAGCAGGCGCGGGGGGGCGGAAACAGATACGCAGTATTTT | CASRRGGAETDTQYF | TRBV9 | - | TRBD2 | TRBJ2-3 | 15
TGCAGTGCTAGAGTACGACTAGACACCTCCTACGAGCAGTACTTC | CSARVRLDTSYEQYF | TRBV20-1 | few | - | TRBJ2-7 | 15
TGTGCCAGCAGCTTACAACAGGGAGGGATGACAGATACGCAGTATTTT | CASSLQQGGMTDTQYF | TRBV7-4 | few | - | TRBJ2-3 | 16
TGCGCCAGCAGCCAAGAACGAGCGGGGGGTTCGACCCAGTACTTC | CASSQERAGGSTQYF | TRBV4-1 | - | TRBD2 | TRBJ2-5 | 15
TGCAGTGCTAGACGGAATGGGCTAGCGGGGACCAATGAGCAGTTCTTC | CSARRNGLAGTNEQFF | TRBV20-1 | few | TRBD2 | TRBJ2-1 | 16
TGTGCCAGCAGTTTATCGACAGGGATGTACGAGCAGTACTTC | CASSLSTGMYEQYF | TRBV27 | few | TRBD1 | TRBJ2-7 | 14
TGTGCCAGCAGCCTTACAGGGGGCCCAGGGACAGATACGCAGTATTTT | CASSLTGGPGTDTQYF | TRBV7-9 | - | TRBD1 | TRBJ2-3 | 16